The source of this T cell receptor beta chain is a study of blood T cell repertoires in COVID-19. As for the study in general: Sites across the United States, Italy and Spain contributed samples from acute and convalescent COVID-19.

How the authors handled the data: Amplifying reference gene primers gave estimates of nucleated cell counts. Measured with immunoSEQ multiplex PCR; TCRdb has only the in-frame clones, and not every one. V, J and clone size derive from that table, while D and trimming were established from the DNA sequence. The data contain 250,000 to 350,000 clones, approximately 85% of them seen just once; the ten biggest clones take up 3.5% to 5.5%. Before being deemed recovered, Cohort 3 donors had two negative PCRs, clearance, or symptom resolution. From germline, CDR1 is MNHEY and CDR2 SVGAGI. V dropped 4 bases and J dropped 2 bases, with 12 bases sitting between them. The CDR3 length is 14 residues.

The clonotype originates from a woman aged 25 to 45 who had recovered from COVID-19. Sequencing was performed on PBMCs or T cells enriched from blood (not recorded which). This chain joins TRBV6-5 and TRBJ2-7; possibly TRBD2 for D (5 bases). Here the CDR3 reads CASSSSRGTYEQYF. CDR3 in DNA: TGTGCCAGCAGTTCCTCACGAGGGACCTACGAGCAGTACTTC.